This TCR beta chain was sequenced in a study of Ad26.COV2.S vaccination and SARS-CoV-2 variants. In germline, CDR1 is MNHNS, CDR2 SASEGT. The CDR3 is 14 residues long. Trimming took off 1 base at V and 6 bases at J, with 12 bases between the two ends. The protocol was immunoSEQ multiplex PCR, while the TCRdb copy is restricted to in-frame clones and leaves out a portion. The sample has about 350,000 clones; roughly nine tenths are singletons. The treatment was: 15 to 20 received Ad26.COV2.S at low or high dose, single or two shots; about 5 received placebo; per-sample allocation not given. The samples date from day 63 after the first vaccine or placebo injection.

The TCR comes from a person aged 18-65 years who received the Ad26.COV2.S COVID-19 vaccine or a placebo. The chain recombines TRBV6-1 with TRBJ1-1; the D gene is possibly TRBD1 (5 bases). The material sequenced was peripheral blood, taken in a trial of Ad26.COV2.S vaccine versus placebo. The CDR3 DNA reads as TGTGCCAGCAGTGAAGTGGGGGGGGTGGCTGAAGCTTTCTTT. It codes for CASSEVGGVAEAFF.